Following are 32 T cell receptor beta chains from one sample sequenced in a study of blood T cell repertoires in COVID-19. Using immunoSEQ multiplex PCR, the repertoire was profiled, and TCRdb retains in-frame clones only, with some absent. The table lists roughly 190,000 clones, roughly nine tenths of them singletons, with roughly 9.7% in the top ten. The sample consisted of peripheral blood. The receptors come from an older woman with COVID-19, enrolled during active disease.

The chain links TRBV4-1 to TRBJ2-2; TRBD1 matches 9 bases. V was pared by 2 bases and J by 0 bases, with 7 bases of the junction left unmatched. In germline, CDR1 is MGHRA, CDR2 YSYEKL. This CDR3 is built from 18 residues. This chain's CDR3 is CASSQKKRQGANTGELFF. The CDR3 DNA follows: TGCGCCAGCAGCCAAAAAAAAAGACAGGGGGCGAACACCGGGGAGCTGTTTTTT.

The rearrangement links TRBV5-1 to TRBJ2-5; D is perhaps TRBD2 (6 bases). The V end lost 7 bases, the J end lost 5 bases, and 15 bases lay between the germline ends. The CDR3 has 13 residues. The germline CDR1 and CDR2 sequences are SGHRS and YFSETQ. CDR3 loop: CASGPGLVETQYF. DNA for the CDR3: TGCGCCAGCGGGCCGGGACTCGTGGAGACCCAGTACTTC.

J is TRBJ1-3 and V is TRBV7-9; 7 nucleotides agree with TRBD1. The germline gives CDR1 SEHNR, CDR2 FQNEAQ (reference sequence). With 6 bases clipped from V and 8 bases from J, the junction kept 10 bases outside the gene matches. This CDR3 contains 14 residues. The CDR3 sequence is CASSSLTGSDTIYF. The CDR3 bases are TGTGCCAGCAGTTCCCTGACAGGGTCGGACACCATATATTTT.

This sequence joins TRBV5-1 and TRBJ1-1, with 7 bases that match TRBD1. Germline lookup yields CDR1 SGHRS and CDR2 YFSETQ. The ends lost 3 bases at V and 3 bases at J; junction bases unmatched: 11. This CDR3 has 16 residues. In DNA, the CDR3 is TGCGCCAGCAGCTCGAGGGTTCAGGGGGGAGACACTGAAGCTTTCTTT. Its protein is CASSSRVQGGDTEAFF.

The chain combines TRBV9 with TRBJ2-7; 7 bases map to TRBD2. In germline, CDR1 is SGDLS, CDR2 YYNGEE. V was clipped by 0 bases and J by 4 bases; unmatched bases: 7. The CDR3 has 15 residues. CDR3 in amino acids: CASSVGPSGDYEQYF. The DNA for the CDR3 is TGTGCCAGCAGCGTAGGCCCTAGCGGAGATTACGAGCAGTACTTC.

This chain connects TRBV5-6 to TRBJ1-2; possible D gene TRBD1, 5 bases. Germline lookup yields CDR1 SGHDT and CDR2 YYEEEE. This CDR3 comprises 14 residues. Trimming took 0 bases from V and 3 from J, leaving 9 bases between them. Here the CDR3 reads CASSLVGRDYGYTF. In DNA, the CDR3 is TGTGCCAGCAGCTTGGTGGGGCGAGACTATGGCTACACCTTC.

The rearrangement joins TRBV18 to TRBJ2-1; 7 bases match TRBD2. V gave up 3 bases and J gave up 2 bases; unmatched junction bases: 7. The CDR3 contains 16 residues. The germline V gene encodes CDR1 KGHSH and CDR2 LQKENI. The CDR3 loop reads CASSPLAGAPYNEQFF. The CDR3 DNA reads TGTGCCAGCTCACCCCTCGCGGGAGCCCCCTACAATGAGCAGTTCTTC.

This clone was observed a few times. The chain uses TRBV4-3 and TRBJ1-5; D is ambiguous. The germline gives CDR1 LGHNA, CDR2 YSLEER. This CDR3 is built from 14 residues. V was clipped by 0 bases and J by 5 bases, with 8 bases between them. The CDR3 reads CASSQEVQYQPQHF. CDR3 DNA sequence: TGCGCCAGCAGCCAAGAAGTACAGTATCAGCCCCAGCATTTT.

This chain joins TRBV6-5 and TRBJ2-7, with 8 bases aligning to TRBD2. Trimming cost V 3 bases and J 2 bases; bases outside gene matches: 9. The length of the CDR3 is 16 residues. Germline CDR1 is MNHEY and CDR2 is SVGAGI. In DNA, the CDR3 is TGTGCCAGCAGTTATGGAGCGGGAGTCGGGACCTACGAGCAGTACTTC. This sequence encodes CASSYGAGVGTYEQYF.

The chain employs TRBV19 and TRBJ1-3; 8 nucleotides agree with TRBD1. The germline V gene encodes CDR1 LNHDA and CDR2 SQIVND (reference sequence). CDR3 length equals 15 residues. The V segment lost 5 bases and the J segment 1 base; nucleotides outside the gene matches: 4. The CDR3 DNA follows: TGTGCCAGTAGTGGTAGGACAGGGTCTGGAAACACCATATATTTT. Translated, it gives CASSGRTGSGNTIYF.

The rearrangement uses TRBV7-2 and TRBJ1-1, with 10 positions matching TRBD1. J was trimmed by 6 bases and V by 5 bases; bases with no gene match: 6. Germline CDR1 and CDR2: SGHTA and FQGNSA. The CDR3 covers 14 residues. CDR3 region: CASSPQTGGPEAFF. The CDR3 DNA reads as TGTGCCAGCAGCCCCCAGACAGGGGGCCCTGAAGCTTTCTTT.

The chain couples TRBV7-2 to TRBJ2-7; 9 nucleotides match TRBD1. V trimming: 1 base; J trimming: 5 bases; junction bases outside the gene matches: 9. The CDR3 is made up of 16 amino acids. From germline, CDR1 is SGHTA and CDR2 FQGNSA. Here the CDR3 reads CASSLDGRQGGNEQYF. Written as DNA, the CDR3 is TGTGCCAGCAGCTTAGACGGGAGACAGGGGGGAAACGAGCAGTACTTC.

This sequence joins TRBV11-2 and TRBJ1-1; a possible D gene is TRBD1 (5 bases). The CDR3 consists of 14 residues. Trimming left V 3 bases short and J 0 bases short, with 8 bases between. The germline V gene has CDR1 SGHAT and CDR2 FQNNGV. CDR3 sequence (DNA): TGTGCCAGCAGCTTCAGGGCGATGAACACTGAAGCTTTCTTT. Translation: CASSFRAMNTEAFF.

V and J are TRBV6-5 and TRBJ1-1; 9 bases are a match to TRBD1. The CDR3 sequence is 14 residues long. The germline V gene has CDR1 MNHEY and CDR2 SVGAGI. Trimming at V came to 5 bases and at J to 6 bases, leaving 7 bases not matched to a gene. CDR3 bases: TGTGCCAGCAGTCCCGGACAGGGGCCCTCTGAAGCTTTCTTT. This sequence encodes CASSPGQGPSEAFF.

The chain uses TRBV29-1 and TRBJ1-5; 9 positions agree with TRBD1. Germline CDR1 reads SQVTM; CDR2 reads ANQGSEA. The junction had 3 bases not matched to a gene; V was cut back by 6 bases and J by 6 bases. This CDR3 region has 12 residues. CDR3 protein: CSVTGGTQPQHF. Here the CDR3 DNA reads TGCAGCGTCACAGGGGGCACTCAGCCCCAGCATTTT.

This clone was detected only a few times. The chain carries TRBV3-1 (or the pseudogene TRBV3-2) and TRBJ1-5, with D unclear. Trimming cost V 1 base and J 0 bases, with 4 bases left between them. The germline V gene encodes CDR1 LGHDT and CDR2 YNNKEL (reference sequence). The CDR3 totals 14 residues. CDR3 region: CASSQASSNQPQHF. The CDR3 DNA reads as TGTGCCAGCAGCCAAGCGAGTAGCAATCAGCCCCAGCATTTT.

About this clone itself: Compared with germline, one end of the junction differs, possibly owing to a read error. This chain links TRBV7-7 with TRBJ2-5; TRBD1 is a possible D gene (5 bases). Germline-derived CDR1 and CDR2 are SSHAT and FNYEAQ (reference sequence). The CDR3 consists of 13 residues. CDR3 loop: CASSSGLQETQYF. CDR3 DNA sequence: TGTGCTAGCAGCTCAGGGCTTCAAGAGACCCAGTACTTC.

CDR3 DNA: TGCAGCGTCTCCCGGCACAGTTACGAGCAGTACTTC. It specifies CSVSRHSYEQYF. This chain uses TRBV29-1 with TRBJ2-7, with D unclear. Trimming left V 6 bases short and J 4 bases short, with 13 bases between. In germline, CDR1 is SQVTM, CDR2 ANQGSEA. CDR3 length: 12 residues.

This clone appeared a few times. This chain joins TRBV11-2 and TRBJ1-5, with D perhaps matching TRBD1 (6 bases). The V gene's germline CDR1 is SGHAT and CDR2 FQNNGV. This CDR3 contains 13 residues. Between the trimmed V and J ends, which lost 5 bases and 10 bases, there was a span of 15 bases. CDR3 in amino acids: CASSLKWTDPQHF. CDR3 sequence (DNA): TGTGCCAGCAGCCTGAAATGGACAGACCCCCAGCATTTT. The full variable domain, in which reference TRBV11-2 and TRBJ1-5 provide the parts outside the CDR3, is EAGVAQSPRYKIIEKRQSVAFWCNPISGHATLYWYQQILGQGPKLLIQFQNNGVVDDSQLPKDRFSAERLKGVDSTLKIQPAKLEDSAVYLCASSLKWTDPQHFGDGTRLSIL.

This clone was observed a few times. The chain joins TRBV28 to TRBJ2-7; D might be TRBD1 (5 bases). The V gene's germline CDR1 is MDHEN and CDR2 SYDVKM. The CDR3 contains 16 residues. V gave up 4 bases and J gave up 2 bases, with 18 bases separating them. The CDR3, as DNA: TGTGCCAGCAGTTCCCCCCGTTGGCAGGGCGCCTACGAGCAGTACTTC. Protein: CASSSPRWQGAYEQYF.

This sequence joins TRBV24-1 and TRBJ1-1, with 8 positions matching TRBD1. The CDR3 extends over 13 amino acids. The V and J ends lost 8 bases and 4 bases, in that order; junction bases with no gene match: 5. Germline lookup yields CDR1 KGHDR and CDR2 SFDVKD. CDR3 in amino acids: CATNGQGSTEAFF. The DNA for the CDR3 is TGTGCCACCAACGGACAGGGTTCCACTGAAGCTTTCTTT.

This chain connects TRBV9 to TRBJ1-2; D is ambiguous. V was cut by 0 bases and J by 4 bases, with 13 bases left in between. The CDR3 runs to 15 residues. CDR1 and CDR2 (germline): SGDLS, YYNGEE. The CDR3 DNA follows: TGTGCCAGCAGCGTAGCTCAGGAAGGTATCTATGGCTACACCTTC. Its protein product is CASSVAQEGIYGYTF. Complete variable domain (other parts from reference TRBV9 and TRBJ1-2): DSGVTQTPKHLITATGQRVTLRCSPRSGDLSVYWYQQSLDQGLQFLIQYYNGEERAKGNILERFSAQQFPDLHSELNLSSLELGDSALYFCASSVAQEGIYGYTFGSGTRLTVV.

CDR3: CASSSVGRNQPQHF. CDR3 bases: TGTGCCAGCAGCTCCGTGGGCCGAAATCAGCCCCAGCATTTT. The V gene is TRBV7-2, the J gene TRBJ1-5; D unclear. From germline, CDR1 is SGHTA and CDR2 FQGNSA. The V gene lost 4 bases and the J gene lost 4 bases, with 11 bases spanning the gap. The CDR3 is made up of 14 amino acids.

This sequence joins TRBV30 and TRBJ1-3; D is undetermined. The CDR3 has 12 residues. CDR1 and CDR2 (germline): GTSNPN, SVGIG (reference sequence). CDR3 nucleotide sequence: TGTCTTGCCGGGTTCTCTGGAAACACCATATATTTT. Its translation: CLAGFSGNTIYF.

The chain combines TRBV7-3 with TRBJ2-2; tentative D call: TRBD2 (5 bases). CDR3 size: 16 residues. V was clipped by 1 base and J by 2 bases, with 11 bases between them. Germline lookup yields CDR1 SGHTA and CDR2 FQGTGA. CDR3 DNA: TGTGCCAGCAGCTTAAGAATACGGGGAAACACCGGGGAGCTGTTTTTT. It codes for CASSLRIRGNTGELFF. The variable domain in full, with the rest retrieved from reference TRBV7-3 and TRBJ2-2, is GAGVSQTPSNKVTEKGKYVELRCDPISGHTALYWYRQSLGQGPEFLIYFQGTGAADDSGLPNDRFFAVRPEGSVSTLKIQRTERGDSAVYLCASSLRIRGNTGELFFGEGSRLTVL.

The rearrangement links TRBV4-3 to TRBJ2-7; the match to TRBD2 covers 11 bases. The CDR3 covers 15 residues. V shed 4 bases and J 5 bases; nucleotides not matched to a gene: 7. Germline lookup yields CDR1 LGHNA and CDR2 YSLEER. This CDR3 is CASSRTSGSLNEQYF. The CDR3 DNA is TGCGCCAGCAGCCGAACTAGCGGGAGTTTAAACGAGCAGTACTTC.

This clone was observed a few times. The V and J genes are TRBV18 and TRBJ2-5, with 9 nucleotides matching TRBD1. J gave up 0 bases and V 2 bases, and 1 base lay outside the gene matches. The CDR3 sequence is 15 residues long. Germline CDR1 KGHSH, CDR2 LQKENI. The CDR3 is CASSPRTGDQETQYF. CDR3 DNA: TGTGCCAGCTCACCAAGGACAGGGGACCAAGAGACCCAGTACTTC.

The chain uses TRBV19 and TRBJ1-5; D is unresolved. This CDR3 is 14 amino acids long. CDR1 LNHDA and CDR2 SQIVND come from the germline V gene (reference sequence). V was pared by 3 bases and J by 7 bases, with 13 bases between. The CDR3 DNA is TGTGCCAGTAGTATCGCGGCTAGCGGGCAGCCCCAGCATTTT. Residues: CASSIAASGQPQHF.

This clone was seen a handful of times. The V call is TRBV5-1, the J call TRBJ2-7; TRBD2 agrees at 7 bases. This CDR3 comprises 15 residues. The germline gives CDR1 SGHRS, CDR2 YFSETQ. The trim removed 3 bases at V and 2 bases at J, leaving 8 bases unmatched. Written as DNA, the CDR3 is TGCGCCAGCAGCTCTTCCGGGACTAACCCCTACGAGCAGTACTTC. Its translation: CASSSSGTNPYEQYF.

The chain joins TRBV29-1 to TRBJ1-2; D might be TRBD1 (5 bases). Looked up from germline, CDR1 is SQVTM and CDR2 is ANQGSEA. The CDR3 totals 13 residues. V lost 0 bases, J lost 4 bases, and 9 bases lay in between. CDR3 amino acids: CSVEDPGGYGYTF. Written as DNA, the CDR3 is TGCAGCGTTGAAGATCCGGGGGGCTATGGCTACACCTTC.

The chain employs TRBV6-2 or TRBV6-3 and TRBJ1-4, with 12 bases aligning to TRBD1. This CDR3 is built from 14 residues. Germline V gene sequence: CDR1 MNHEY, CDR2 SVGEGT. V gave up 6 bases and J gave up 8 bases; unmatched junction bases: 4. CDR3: CASSSGQGAEKLFF. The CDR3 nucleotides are TGTGCCAGCAGCTCGGGACAGGGGGCGGAAAAACTGTTTTTT.

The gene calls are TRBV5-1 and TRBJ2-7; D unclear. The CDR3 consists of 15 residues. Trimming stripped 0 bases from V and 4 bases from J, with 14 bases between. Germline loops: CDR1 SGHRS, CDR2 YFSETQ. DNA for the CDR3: TGCGCCAGCAGCTTGGGGGTAGAGGTTAGTTACGAGCAGTACTTC. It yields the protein CASSLGVEVSYEQYF.